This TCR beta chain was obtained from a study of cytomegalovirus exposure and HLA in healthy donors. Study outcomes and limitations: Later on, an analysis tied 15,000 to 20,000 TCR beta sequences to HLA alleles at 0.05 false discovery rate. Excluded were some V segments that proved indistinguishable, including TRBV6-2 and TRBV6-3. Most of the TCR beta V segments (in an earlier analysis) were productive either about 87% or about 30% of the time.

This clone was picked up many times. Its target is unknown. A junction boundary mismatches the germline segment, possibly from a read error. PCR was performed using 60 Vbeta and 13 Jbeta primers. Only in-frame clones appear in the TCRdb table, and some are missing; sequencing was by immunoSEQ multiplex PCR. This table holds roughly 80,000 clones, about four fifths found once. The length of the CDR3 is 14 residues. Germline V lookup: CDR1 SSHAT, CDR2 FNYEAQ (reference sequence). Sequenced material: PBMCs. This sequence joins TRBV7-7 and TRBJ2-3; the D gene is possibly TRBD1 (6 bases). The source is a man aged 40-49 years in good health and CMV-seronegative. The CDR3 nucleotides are TGTGCTAGCAGCTTATCAGGGGGCACAGATACGCAGTATTTT. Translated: CASSLSGGTDTQYF.